The entry that follows covers one T cell receptor (beta chain) sequence. Its antigen is as yet unknown. The CDR3 extends over 15 amino acids. The junction had 13 bases not matched to a gene; V was cut back by 5 bases and J by 7 bases. Germline values: CDR1 LNHDA, CDR2 SQIVND (reference sequence). The data were obtained in a study of shared clonotypes between healthy human individuals. Study-level information: Per donor, CD8 memory used one plate, CD8 naive used two, CD4 memory used three and CD4 naive used three.

Whole-study findings and limits: Blood alone was sampled, and tissue repertoires likely differ.

In the original analysis: As immunoSEQ supplied junction-only sequences (without quality scores), filtering differed. Assay: immunoSEQ multiplex PCR; the TCRdb copy retains only in-frame clones and omits some. The DNA was the basis for D and trimming; V, J and clone size are from that table. The sample includes about 2 million clones, 85% to 95% of them seen just once. Splitting the CD4+ cells yielded a CD45RA+ naive subset and a CD45RA-negative memory subset. Sequencing input: naive CD4+ T cells sorted from blood. Subset here: CD45RA+ positively selected. The receptor comes from a young man in good health. The chain recombines TRBV19 with TRBJ1-1, with 7 bases identical to TRBD1. CDR3 nucleotides: TGTGCCAGTAGTTCCCAACCGACAGGGTCTAGTGAAGCTTTCTTT. It encodes CASSSQPTGSSEAFF.